The rows below give T cell receptor beta chains drawn from one sample of a study of T cell responses to AZD1222 COVID-19 vaccine. Produced via immunoSEQ multiplex PCR; TCRdb's table is partial and in-frame only. The data contain fewer than 150,000 clones, roughly 87% of them singletons. Sequencing used peripheral blood, obtained on day 0 of AZD1222 vaccination. The receptor set was obtained from an adult in good health. Each CDR3 is given with its conserved first and last residue. A D gene is named only where the DNA matches it firmly. Size values are once, few and many counts, or a class for expanded clones, and some rows have none.

V: TRBV3-1/TRBV3-2
J: TRBJ1-1
size: -
D: -
length: 15
CDR3: CASSSQLQGNTEAFF
DNA: TGTGCCAGCAGCTCGCAGTTGCAGGGGAACACTGAAGCTTTCTTT

V: TRBV7-2
J: TRBJ2-7
size: -
D: -
length: 12
CDR3: CASSTRGYEQYF
DNA: TGTGCCAGCAGCACTAGGGGTTACGAGCAGTACTTC

V: TRBV9
J: TRBJ1-1
size: once
D: -
length: 17
CDR3: CASSVGPGSGRNTEAFF
DNA: TGTGCCAGCAGCGTAGGGCCCGGGTCGGGGAGGAACACTGAAGCTTTCTTT

V: TRBV6-5
J: TRBJ2-7
size: -
D: TRBD1
length: 14
CDR3: CASRPTGGPYEQYF
DNA: TGTGCCAGCAGGCCGACAGGGGGTCCCTACGAGCAGTACTTC

V: TRBV6-1
J: TRBJ2-7
size: -
D: -
length: 13
CDR3: CASSEAYGYEQYF
DNA: TGTGCCAGCAGTGAAGCGTACGGCTACGAGCAGTACTTC

V: TRBV6-5
J: TRBJ1-2
size: -
D: TRBD1
length: 14
CDR3: CASSPGQGVYGYTF
DNA: TGTGCCAGCAGTCCGGGACAGGGGGTCTATGGCTACACCTTC

V: TRBV5-3
J: TRBJ2-7
size: -
D: TRBD2
length: 15
CDR3: CARSLAPSGNYEQYF
DNA: TGTGCCAGAAGCTTGGCGCCTAGCGGAAACTACGAGCAGTACTTC

V: TRBV4-2
J: TRBJ1-5
size: few
D: -
length: 14
CDR3: CASTFSNGGAIQHF
DNA: TGTGCCAGCACCTTCTCGAATGGGGGGGCGATCCAGCATTTT

V: TRBV11-3
J: TRBJ1-2
size: -
D: -
length: 19
CDR3: CASSLTSSRRDNANYGYTF
DNA: TGTGCCAGCAGCTTAACCTCGTCGCGCCGGGACAACGCTAACTATGGCTACACCTTC

V: TRBV18
J: TRBJ1-2
size: -
D: TRBD1
length: 14
CDR3: CASSRPTGWDGYTF
DNA: TGTGCCAGCTCACGACCGACAGGGTGGGATGGCTACACCTTC

V: TRBV4-2
J: TRBJ1-2
size: -
D: -
length: 15
CDR3: CASSQVIRGNYGYTF
DNA: TGTGCCAGCAGCCAGGTCATCCGGGGCAACTATGGCTACACCTTC

V: TRBV6-1
J: TRBJ2-7
size: -
D: -
length: 11
CDR3: CASSDGYEQYF
DNA: TGTGCCAGCAGTGATGGATACGAGCAGTACTTC

V: TRBV29-1
J: TRBJ2-3
size: once
D: -
length: 12
CDR3: CSVADSTDTQYF
DNA: TGCAGCGTAGCGGACAGCACAGATACGCAGTATTTT

V: TRBV30
J: TRBJ1-4
size: -
D: -
length: 12
CDR3: CAWSPRFEKLFF
DNA: TGTGCCTGGAGTCCGCGGTTTGAAAAACTGTTTTTT

V: TRBV11-1
J: TRBJ1-2
size: -
D: TRBD1
length: 15
CDR3: CASSSGSTGDYGYTF
DNA: TGTGCCAGCAGCTCTGGGTCGACAGGGGACTATGGCTACACCTTC

V: TRBV28
J: TRBJ1-2
size: -
D: TRBD1
length: 16
CDR3: CASSFPGTAKPYGYTF
DNA: TGTGCCAGCAGTTTCCCCGGGACAGCTAAACCCTATGGCTACACCTTC

V: TRBV27
J: TRBJ1-3
size: -
D: -
length: 13
CDR3: CASRRGSGNTIYF
DNA: TGTGCCAGCCGTCGGGGCTCTGGAAACACCATATATTTT

V: TRBV28
J: TRBJ2-7
size: few
D: -
length: 15
CDR3: CASSPPTGLSYEQYF
DNA: TGTGCCAGCAGCCCTCCGACAGGTCTCTCCTACGAGCAGTACTTC

V: TRBV14
J: TRBJ1-4
size: -
D: -
length: 13
CDR3: CASSQVRGEKLFF
DNA: TGTGCCAGCAGCCAAGTTCGAGGGGAAAAACTGTTTTTT

V: TRBV11-2
J: TRBJ1-1
size: -
D: TRBD1
length: 15
CDR3: CASSSGTGVGTEAFF
DNA: TGTGCCAGCAGCTCTGGGACAGGGGTAGGGACTGAAGCTTTCTTT

V: TRBV2
J: TRBJ2-2
size: -
D: -
length: 13
CDR3: CASSEANTGELFF
DNA: TGTGCCAGCAGTGAAGCAAACACCGGGGAGCTGTTTTTT

V: TRBV19
J: TRBJ1-4
size: -
D: -
length: 14
CDR3: CASSPTGTNEKLFF
DNA: TGTGCCAGTAGCCCCACAGGGACTAATGAAAAACTGTTTTTT

V: TRBV5-4
J: TRBJ1-1
size: -
D: -
length: 14
CDR3: CASRLGQMNTEAFF
DNA: TGTGCCAGCAGGTTGGGACAAATGAACACTGAAGCTTTCTTT

V: TRBV7-9
J: TRBJ2-1
size: -
D: -
length: 18
CDR3: CASSLDPGVRGSYNEQFF
DNA: TGTGCCAGCAGCTTAGATCCCGGGGTAAGGGGGTCCTACAATGAGCAGTTCTTC

V: TRBV5-1
J: TRBJ2-7
size: -
D: -
length: 14
CDR3: CASRLRTESYEQYF
DNA: TGCGCCAGCAGACTGCGGACGGAATCCTACGAGCAGTACTTC

V: TRBV3-1/TRBV3-2
J: TRBJ1-4
size: -
D: -
length: 14
CDR3: CASSQGVFQGRAFF
DNA: TGTGCCAGCAGCCAAGGTGTTTTTCAGGGGCGCGCGTTTTTT

V: TRBV6-5
J: TRBJ2-7
size: -
D: -
length: 12
CDR3: CASRDGSYEQYF
DNA: TGTGCCAGCCGGGACGGCTCCTACGAGCAGTACTTC

V: TRBV7-2
J: TRBJ2-7
size: -
D: TRBD2
length: 14
CDR3: CASSRGGNAYEQYF
DNA: TGTGCCAGCAGCAGGGGAGGGAACGCCTACGAGCAGTACTTC

V: TRBV7-2
J: TRBJ2-3
size: -
D: -
length: 14
CDR3: CASSLASSTDTQYF
DNA: TGTGCCAGCAGCTTAGCCAGCAGCACAGATACGCAGTATTTT

V: TRBV6-4
J: TRBJ2-7
size: -
D: -
length: 15
CDR3: CASSVEVGSSYEQYF
DNA: TGTGCCAGCAGTGTCGAGGTCGGAAGCTCCTACGAGCAGTACTTC

V: TRBV28
J: TRBJ1-2
size: -
D: TRBD1
length: 14
CDR3: CASSLADRDYGYTF
DNA: TGTGCCAGCAGTTTGGCTGACAGGGACTATGGCTACACCTTC

V: TRBV15
J: TRBJ2-3
size: -
D: TRBD2
length: 14
CDR3: CATSGGRGTDTQYF
DNA: TGTGCCACCAGCGGCGGGAGGGGGACAGATACGCAGTATTTT

V: TRBV6-5
J: TRBJ2-7
size: -
D: TRBD1
length: 15
CDR3: CASSLRTGALYEQYF
DNA: TGTGCCAGCAGTCTTCGGACAGGTGCGTTATACGAGCAGTACTTC

V: TRBV15
J: TRBJ2-1
size: few
D: TRBD1
length: 17
CDR3: CATSRYPPGQGFNEQFF
DNA: TGTGCCACCAGCAGATACCCCCCCGGACAGGGCTTCAATGAGCAGTTCTTC

V: TRBV20-1
J: TRBJ2-1
size: -
D: TRBD2
length: 14
CDR3: CSASIQRGSNEQFF
DNA: TGCAGTGCTAGTATCCAGCGGGGCTCCAATGAGCAGTTCTTC

V: TRBV2
J: TRBJ1-2
size: -
D: TRBD1
length: 13
CDR3: CASRSDRGRSYTF
DNA: TGTGCCAGCAGATCCGACAGGGGTAGAAGCTACACCTTC

V: TRBV30
J: TRBJ1-6
size: -
D: -
length: 9
CDR3: CAWVVPLHF
DNA: TGTGCCTGGGTTGTTCCCCTCCACTTT

V: TRBV7-9
J: TRBJ1-1
size: -
D: TRBD1
length: 14
CDR3: CASSLQGGNTEAFF
DNA: TGTGCCAGCAGCTTACAGGGGGGGAACACTGAAGCTTTCTTT

V: TRBV16
J: TRBJ2-1
size: -
D: TRBD2
length: 13
CDR3: CASSQSVRGGLFF
DNA: TGTGCCAGCAGCCAATCCGTCCGGGGGGGGTTGTTCTTC

V: TRBV3-1/TRBV3-2
J: TRBJ2-2
size: -
D: -
length: 14
CDR3: CASSPRVNTGELFF
DNA: TGTGCCAGCAGCCCCCGGGTGAACACCGGGGAGCTGTTTTTT

V: TRBV6-5
J: TRBJ2-3
size: -
D: TRBD2
length: 14
CDR3: CASSYGGGSDTQYF
DNA: TGTGCCAGCAGTTACGGCGGGGGGAGCGATACGCAGTATTTT

V: TRBV7-6
J: TRBJ2-2
size: -
D: -
length: 16
CDR3: CASSLITPEGPGELFF
DNA: TGTGCCAGCAGCTTAATTACGCCCGAGGGTCCCGGGGAGCTGTTTTTT

V: TRBV7-8
J: TRBJ1-5
size: -
D: -
length: 17
CDR3: CASSLVPTGGGNQPQHF
DNA: TGTGCCAGCAGCTTAGTTCCAACGGGGGGAGGCAATCAGCCCCAGCATTTT